This T cell receptor (beta chain) was retrieved from a study of blood T cell repertoires in COVID-19. Study in general: PBMCs, B-cell-depleted T cells, or T cells provided the cDNA or gDNA that made up the material.

This CDR3 is 15 amino acids long. In germline, CDR1 is MDHEN, CDR2 SYDVKM. V lost 5 bases to trimming and J lost 0 bases; unmatched junction nucleotides: 6. This clone has a single count. Profiling relied on immunoSEQ multiplex PCR, and the TCRdb table lists in-frame clones only, not all of them. The data contain about 97,000 clones, 87% of them singletons. The clonotype was recovered from a human donor in a cohort sampled during active COVID-19. V usage is TRBV28 and J usage is TRBJ1-2; TRBD1 matches 7 bases. The sequenced sample was peripheral blood. The CDR3, as DNA: TGTGCCAGCAGTGAACAGGGGCGAGCTAACTATGGCTACACCTTC. Translating it yields CASSEQGRANYGYTF.